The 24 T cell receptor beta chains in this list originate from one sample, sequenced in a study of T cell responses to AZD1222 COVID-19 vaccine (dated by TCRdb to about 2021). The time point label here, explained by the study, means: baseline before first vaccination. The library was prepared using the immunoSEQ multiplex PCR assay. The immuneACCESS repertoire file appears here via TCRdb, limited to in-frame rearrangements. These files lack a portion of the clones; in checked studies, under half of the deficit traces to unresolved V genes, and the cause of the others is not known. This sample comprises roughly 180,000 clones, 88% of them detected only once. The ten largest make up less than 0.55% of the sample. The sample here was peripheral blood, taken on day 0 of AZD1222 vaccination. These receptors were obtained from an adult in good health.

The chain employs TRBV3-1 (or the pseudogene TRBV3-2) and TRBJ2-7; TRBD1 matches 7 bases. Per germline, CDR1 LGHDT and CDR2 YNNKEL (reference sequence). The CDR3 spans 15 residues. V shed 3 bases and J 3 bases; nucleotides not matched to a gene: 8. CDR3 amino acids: CASSQAATGFYEQYF. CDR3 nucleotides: TGTGCCAGCAGCCAGGCCGCGACAGGGTTCTACGAGCAGTACTTC.

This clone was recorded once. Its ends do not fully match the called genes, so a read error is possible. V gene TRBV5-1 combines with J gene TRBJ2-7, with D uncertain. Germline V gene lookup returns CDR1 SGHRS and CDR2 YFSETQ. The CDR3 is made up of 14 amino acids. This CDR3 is CASSLTTGSHEQYF. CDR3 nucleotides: TGCGCCAGCAGCTTGACGACGGGCTCCCACGAGCAGTACTTC. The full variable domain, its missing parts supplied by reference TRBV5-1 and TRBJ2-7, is KAGVTQTPRYLIKTRGQQVTLSCSPISGHRSVSWYQQTPGQGLQFLFEYFSETQRNKGNFPGRFSGRQFSNSRSEMNVSTLELGDSALYLCASSLTTGSHEQYFGPGTRLTVT.

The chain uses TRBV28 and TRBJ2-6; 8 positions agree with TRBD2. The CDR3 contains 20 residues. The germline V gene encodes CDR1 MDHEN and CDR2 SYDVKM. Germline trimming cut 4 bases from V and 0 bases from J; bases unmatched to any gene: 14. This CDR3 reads CASSSLHTGGGSSGANVLTF. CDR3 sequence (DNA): TGTGCCAGCAGTTCCCTCCATACGGGGGGGGGAAGCTCTGGGGCCAACGTCCTGACTTTC.

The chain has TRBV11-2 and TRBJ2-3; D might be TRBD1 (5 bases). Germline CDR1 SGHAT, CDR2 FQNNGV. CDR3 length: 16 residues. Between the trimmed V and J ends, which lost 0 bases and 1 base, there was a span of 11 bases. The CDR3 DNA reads TGTGCCAGCAGCTTAGATATACAGGTGGGCACAGATACGCAGTATTTT. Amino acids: CASSLDIQVGTDTQYF.

CDR3 amino acids: CASSLSPAEKLFF. The DNA for the CDR3 is TGTGCCAGCAGTTTATCACCCGCAGAAAAACTGTTTTTT. The gene calls are TRBV27 and TRBJ1-4; no clear D gene. The CDR3 totals 13 residues. Germline CDR1 is MNHEY and CDR2 is SMNVEV (reference sequence). V lost 0 bases and J lost 8, with 7 bases in between.

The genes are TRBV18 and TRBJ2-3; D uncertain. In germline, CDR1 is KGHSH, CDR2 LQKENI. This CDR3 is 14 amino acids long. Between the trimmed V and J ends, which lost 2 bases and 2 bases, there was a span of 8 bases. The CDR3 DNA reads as TGTGCCAGCTCACCAACGCAGCCCACAGATACGCAGTATTTT. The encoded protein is CASSPTQPTDTQYF.

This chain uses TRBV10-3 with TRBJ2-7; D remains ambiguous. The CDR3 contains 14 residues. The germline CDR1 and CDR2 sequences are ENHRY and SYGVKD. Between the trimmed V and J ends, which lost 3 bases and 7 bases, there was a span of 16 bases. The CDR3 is CAISDLGQTLEQYF. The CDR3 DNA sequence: TGTGCCATCAGTGATCTTGGGCAGACCCTGGAGCAGTACTTC.

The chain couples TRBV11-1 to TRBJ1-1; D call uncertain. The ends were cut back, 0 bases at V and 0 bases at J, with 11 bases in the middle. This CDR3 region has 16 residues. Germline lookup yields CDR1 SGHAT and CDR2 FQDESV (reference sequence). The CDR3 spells CASSLALGGMNTEAFF. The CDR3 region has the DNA TGTGCCAGCAGCTTAGCGCTGGGAGGTATGAACACTGAAGCTTTCTTT.

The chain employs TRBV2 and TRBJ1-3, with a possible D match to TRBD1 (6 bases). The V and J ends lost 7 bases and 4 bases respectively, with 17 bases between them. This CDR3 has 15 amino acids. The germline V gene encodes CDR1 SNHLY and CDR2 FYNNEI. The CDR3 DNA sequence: TGTGCCAGCAACTCCGAACAGGGAATCGGAAACACCATATATTTT. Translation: CASNSEQGIGNTIYF.

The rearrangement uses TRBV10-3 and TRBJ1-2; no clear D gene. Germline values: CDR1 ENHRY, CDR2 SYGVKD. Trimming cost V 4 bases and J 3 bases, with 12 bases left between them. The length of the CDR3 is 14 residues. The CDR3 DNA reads TGTGCCATCAGTGGAGGCCTCCGGGACTATGGCTACACCTTC. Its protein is CAISGGLRDYGYTF.

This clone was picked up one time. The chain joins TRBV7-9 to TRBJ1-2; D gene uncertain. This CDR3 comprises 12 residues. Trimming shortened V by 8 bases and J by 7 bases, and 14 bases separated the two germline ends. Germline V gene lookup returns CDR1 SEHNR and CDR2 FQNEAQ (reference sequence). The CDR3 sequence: CASEGAWGGYTF. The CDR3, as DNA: TGTGCCAGCGAGGGCGCCTGGGGTGGCTACACCTTC.

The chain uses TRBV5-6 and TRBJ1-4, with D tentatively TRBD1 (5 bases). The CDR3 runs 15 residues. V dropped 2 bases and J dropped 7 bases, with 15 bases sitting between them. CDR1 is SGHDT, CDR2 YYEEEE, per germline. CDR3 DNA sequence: TGTGCCAGCAGCTTACGTTTTGGGGGATCTGAAAAACTGTTTTTT. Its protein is CASSLRFGGSEKLFF.

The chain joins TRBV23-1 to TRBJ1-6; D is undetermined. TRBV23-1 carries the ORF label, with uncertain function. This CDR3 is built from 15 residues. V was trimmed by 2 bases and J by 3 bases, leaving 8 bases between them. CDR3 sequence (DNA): TGCGCCAGCAGTCAAGGGGTAAACTATAATTCACCCCTCCACTTT. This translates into CASSQGVNYNSPLHF.

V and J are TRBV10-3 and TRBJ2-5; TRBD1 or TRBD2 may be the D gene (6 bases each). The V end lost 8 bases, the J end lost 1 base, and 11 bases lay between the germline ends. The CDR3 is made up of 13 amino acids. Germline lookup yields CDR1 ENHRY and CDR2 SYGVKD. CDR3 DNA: TGTGCCATCGGGGGGCAGCCCCAAGAGACCCAGTACTTC. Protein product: CAIGGQPQETQYF.

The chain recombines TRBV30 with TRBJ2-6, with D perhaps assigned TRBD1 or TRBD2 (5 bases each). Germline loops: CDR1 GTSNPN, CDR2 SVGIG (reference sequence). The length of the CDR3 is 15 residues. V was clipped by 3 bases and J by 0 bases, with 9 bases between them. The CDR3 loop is CAWSAGSSGANVLTF. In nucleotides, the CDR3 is TGTGCCTGGAGCGCAGGGAGCTCTGGGGCCAACGTCCTGACTTTC.

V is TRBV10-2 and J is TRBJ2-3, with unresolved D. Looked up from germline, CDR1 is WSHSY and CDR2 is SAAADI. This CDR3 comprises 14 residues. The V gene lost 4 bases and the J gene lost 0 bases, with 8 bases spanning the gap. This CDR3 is CASSGSASTDTQYF. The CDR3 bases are TGCGCCAGCAGTGGATCCGCTAGCACAGATACGCAGTATTTT.

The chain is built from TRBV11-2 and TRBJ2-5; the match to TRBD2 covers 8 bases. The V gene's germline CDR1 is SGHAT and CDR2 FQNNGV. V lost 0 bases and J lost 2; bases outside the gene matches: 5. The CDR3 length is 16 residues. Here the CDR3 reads CASSLDWVAGQETQYF. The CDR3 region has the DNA TGTGCCAGCAGCTTAGATTGGGTAGCGGGGCAAGAGACCCAGTACTTC.

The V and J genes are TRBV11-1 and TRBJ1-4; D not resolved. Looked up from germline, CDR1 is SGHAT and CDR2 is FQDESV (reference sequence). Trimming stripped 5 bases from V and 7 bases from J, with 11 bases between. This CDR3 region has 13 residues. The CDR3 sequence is CASSISGVEKLFF. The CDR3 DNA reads TGTGCCAGCAGCATATCCGGGGTTGAAAAACTGTTTTTT.

CDR3 coding DNA: TGTGCCAGCCCCTCACTTCGGGGTGGCACTGAAGCTTTCTTT. It yields the protein CASPSLRGGTEAFF. The chain is built from TRBV6-5 and TRBJ1-1, with D hard to call. The V gene lost 8 bases and the J gene lost 4 bases, with 17 bases spanning the gap. Germline V gene data show CDR1 as MNHEY and CDR2 as SVGAGI. The CDR3 consists of 14 residues.

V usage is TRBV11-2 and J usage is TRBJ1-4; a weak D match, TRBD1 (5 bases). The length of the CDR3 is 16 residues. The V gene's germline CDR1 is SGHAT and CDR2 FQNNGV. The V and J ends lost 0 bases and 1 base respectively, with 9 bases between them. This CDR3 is CASSLEGGVTNEKLFF. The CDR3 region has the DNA TGTGCCAGCAGCTTAGAGGGGGGGGTAACTAATGAAAAACTGTTTTTT.

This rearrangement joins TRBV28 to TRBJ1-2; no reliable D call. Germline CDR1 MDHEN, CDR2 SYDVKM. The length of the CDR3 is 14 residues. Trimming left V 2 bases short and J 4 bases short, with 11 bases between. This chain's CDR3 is CASSLAPQIYGYTF. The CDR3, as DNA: TGTGCCAGCAGTTTAGCCCCGCAAATCTATGGCTACACCTTC.

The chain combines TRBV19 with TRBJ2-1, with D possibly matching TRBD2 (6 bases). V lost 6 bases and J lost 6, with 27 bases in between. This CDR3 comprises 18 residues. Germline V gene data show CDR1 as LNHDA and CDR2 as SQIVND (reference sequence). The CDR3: CASSHPLATKRGVNEQFF. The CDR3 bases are TGTGCCAGTAGCCACCCTCTAGCGACCAAGCGCGGGGTCAATGAGCAGTTCTTC. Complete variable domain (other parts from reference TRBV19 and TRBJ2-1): DGGITQSPKYLFRKEGQNVTLSCEQNLNHDAMYWYRQDPGQGLRLIYYSQIVNDFQKGDIAEGYSVSREKKESFPLTVTSAQKNPTAFYLCASSHPLATKRGVNEQFFGPGTRLTVL.

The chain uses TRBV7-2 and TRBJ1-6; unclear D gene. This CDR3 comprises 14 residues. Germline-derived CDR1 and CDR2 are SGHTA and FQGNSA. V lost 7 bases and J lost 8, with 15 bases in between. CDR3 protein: CASKEGRGYSPLHF. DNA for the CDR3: TGTGCCAGCAAAGAAGGAAGAGGCTATTCACCCCTCCACTTT.

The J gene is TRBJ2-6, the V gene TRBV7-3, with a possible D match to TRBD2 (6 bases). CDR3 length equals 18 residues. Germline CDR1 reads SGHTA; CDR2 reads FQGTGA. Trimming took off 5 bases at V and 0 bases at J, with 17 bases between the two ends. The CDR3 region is CASSPRGGAGSGANVLTF. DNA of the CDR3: TGTGCCAGCAGCCCCCGCGGCGGGGCCGGCTCTGGGGCCAACGTCCTGACTTTC.